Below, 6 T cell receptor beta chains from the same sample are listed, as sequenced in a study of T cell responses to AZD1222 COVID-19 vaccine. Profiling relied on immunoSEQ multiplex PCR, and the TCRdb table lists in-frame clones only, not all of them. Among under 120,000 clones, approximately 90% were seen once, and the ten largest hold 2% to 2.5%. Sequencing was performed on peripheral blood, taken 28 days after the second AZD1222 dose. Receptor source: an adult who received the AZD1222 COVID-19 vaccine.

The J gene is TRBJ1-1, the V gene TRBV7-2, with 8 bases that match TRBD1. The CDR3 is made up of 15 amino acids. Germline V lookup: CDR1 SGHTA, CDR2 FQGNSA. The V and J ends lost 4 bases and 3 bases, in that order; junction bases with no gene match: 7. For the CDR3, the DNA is TGTGCCAGCAGCTCAAGTAGACAGGGGCACACTGAAGCTTTCTTT. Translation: CASSSSRQGHTEAFF.

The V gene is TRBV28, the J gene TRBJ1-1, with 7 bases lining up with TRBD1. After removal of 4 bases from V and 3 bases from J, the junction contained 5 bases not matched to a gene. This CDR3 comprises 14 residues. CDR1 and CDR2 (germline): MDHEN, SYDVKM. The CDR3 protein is CASSSLRGDTEAFF. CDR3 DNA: TGTGCCAGCAGTTCCCTCAGGGGGGACACTGAAGCTTTCTTT.

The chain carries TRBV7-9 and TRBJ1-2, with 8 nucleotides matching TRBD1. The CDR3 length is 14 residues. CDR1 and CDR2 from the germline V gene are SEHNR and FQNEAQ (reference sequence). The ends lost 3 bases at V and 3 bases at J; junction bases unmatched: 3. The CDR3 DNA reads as TGTGCCAGCAGCTTGACAGGGGAGGACTATGGCTACACCTTC. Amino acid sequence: CASSLTGEDYGYTF.

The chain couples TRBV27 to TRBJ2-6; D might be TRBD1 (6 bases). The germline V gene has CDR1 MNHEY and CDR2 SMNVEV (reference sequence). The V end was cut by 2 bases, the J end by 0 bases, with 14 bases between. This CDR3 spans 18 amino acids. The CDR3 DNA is TGTGCCAGCAGTTTAAAGGGCAGGGGCTACTCTGGGGCCAACGTCCTGACTTTC. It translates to CASSLKGRGYSGANVLTF.

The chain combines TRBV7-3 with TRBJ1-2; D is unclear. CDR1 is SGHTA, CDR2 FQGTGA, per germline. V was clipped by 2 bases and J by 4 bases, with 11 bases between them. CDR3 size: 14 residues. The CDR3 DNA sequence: TGTGCCAGCAGCTTACGTGCGGAAAGCTATGGCTACACCTTC. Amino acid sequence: CASSLRAESYGYTF.

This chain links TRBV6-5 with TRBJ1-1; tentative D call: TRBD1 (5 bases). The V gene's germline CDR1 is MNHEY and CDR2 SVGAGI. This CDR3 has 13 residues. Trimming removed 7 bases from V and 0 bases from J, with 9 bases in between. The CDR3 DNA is TGTGCCAGCACCCCAGGGATGAACACTGAAGCTTTCTTT. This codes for CASTPGMNTEAFF.